This entry concerns a single T cell receptor (beta chain). Germline values: CDR1 SGHRS, CDR2 YFSETQ. V lost 3 bases and J lost 2, with 12 bases in between. CDR3 length equals 14 residues. This sample stems from a study of cytomegalovirus exposure and HLA in healthy donors. The PCR made use of 60 Vbeta and 13 Jbeta primers. Libraries were prepared by immunoSEQ multiplex PCR; TCRdb keeps only in-frame clonotypes and omits some of them. The sample lists under 200,000 clones, under 80% occurring once. The rearrangement links TRBV5-1 to TRBJ2-7, with TRBD2 as a possible D gene (5 bases). This sequence was found in a man in his forties in good health and CMV-seronegative. The source material was PBMCs. The CDR3 region has the DNA TGCGCCAGCAGCTCCGGGGAGCCCCCCTACGAGCAGTACTTC. It codes for CASSSGEPPYEQYF. The entire variable domain, with the rest obtained from reference TRBV5-1 and TRBJ2-7, is as follows: KAGVTQTPRYLIKTRGQQVTLSCSPISGHRSVSWYQQTPGQGLQFLFEYFSETQRNKGNFPGRFSGRQFSNSRSEMNVSTLELGDSALYLCASSSGEPPYEQYFGPGTRLTVT.